These 4 T cell receptor beta chains were all obtained from the same sample, sequenced in a study of T cell changes during pregnancy in multiple sclerosis. This table comes from immunoSEQ multiplex PCR, and its TCRdb copy is limited to in-frame clones, with some not included. In the table there are fewer than 75,000 clones, 91% of which are singletons. Here the sequenced sample was peripheral blood, taken in the first trimester of pregnancy. These receptor sequences come from a female donor with multiple sclerosis, enrolled in a pregnancy study.

The rearrangement links TRBV6-1 to TRBJ2-7, with D possibly being TRBD2 (6 bases). CDR3 length: 14 residues. Trimming removed 4 bases from V and 4 bases from J, with 14 bases in between. Germline lookup yields CDR1 MNHNS and CDR2 SASEGT. The DNA of the CDR3 is TGTGCCAGCAGTGCCTTGGGACTTCGATACGAGCAGTACTTC. Amino acid sequence: CASSALGLRYEQYF.

V and J are TRBV7-3 and TRBJ2-2, with 8 bases fitting TRBD2. V shed 6 bases and J 0 bases; nucleotides not matched to a gene: 9. Germline CDR1 reads SGHTA; CDR2 reads FQGTGA. This CDR3 has 17 residues. The DNA for the CDR3 is TGTGCCAGCAGGATGGTAGCGGGACTGGCGAACACCGGGGAGCTGTTTTTT. Translation gives CASRMVAGLANTGELFF. The full variable domain, its missing parts supplied by reference TRBV7-3 and TRBJ2-2, is GAGVSQTPSNKVTEKGKYVELRCDPISGHTALYWYRQSLGQGPEFLIYFQGTGAADDSGLPNDRFFAVRPEGSVSTLKIQRTERGDSAVYLCASRMVAGLANTGELFFGEGSRLTVL.

This sequence joins TRBV10-3 and TRBJ1-1; the match to TRBD1 covers 10 bases. The CDR3 has 15 residues. Trimming removed 7 bases from V and 0 bases from J; junction bases left unmatched: 5. Per the germline V gene, CDR1 is ENHRY and CDR2 is SYGVKD. The CDR3 sequence: CAINRDRGLNTEAFF. The CDR3 nucleotides are TGTGCCATCAATAGGGACAGGGGTTTGAACACTGAAGCTTTCTTT.

This rearrangement joins TRBV5-1 to TRBJ2-1, with D perhaps TRBD2 (5 bases). V lost 0 bases to trimming and J lost 3 bases, with 7 bases between them. Looked up from germline, CDR1 is SGHRS and CDR2 is YFSETQ. This CDR3 has 14 residues. The CDR3 loop is CASSLDGGYNEQFF. The CDR3 nucleotides read TGCGCCAGCAGCTTGGACGGAGGCTACAATGAGCAGTTCTTC.